This TCR beta chain derives from a study of blood T cells in healthy people across ages. Study at large: Capture via template switching afforded approximately one barcoded beta molecule per two T cells.

Looked up from germline, CDR1 is MDHEN and CDR2 is SYDVKM. This CDR3 is 17 amino acids long. Sample-barcoded 5' priming and a J-beta primer mix drove a second PCR of 7 to 11 cycles. TCRdb passed the 5' RACE reads through MiXCR, listing each CDR3 protein once. The repertoire includes 1,500,000 or so distinct CDR3 sequences, around 59% of them detected once, and more than 6% sits in the top ten. Study-level points and caveats: Estimated diversity, derived from one million T cells, was regarded as an underestimate.

Note on this clonotype: The antigen remains unidentified.

Donors ranged from roughly 6 to 100 years old and were healthy Caucasians in Russia. Isolation yielded PBMCs, at least 7 million per sample, in every case. Specimen: blood. The chain couples TRBV28 to TRBJ2-5, with 10 bases aligning to TRBD2. The last part of the DNA fits TRBJ2-7 better; the J call may be wrong. The TCR originated in a man aged 18 to 29 in good health. The CDR3 sequence is CASSSPPPLAGSYEQYF. The CDR3, as DNA: TGTGCCAGCAGTTCACCGCCCCCACTAGCGGGGTCCTACGAGCAGTACTTC.